Shown below are 30 T cell receptor beta chains from a single sample sequenced in a study of cytomegalovirus exposure and HLA in healthy donors. The study ran its PCR with 60 Vbeta and 13 Jbeta primers. Profiling relied on immunoSEQ multiplex PCR, and the TCRdb table lists in-frame clones only, not all of them. This table holds around 100,000 clones. Sequenced sample: PBMCs. The origin of the receptors is a man younger than 45 in good health and CMV-seronegative.

The V call is TRBV30, the J call TRBJ2-5; 7 nucleotides match TRBD1. The length of the CDR3 is 14 residues. V was clipped by 3 bases and J by 0 bases; unmatched bases: 4. Germline V gives CDR1 GTSNPN, CDR2 SVGIG (reference sequence). The CDR3: CAWRRQGDQETQYF. CDR3 nucleotide sequence: TGTGCCTGGAGACGGCAGGGGGACCAAGAGACCCAGTACTTC.

Remarks on this clone: Other nucleotide sequences in the sample specify the same CDR3. The rearrangement links TRBV7-2 to TRBJ2-5; 16 bases are a match to TRBD2. V lost 3 bases and J lost 2; bases outside the gene matches: 0. CDR1 and CDR2 from the germline V gene are SGHTA and FQGNSA. This CDR3 comprises 16 residues. In nucleotides, the CDR3 is TGTGCCAGCAGCTTGGGACTAGCGGGGGGGCAAGAGACCCAGTACTTC. Translating gives CASSLGLAGGQETQYF. The full variable domain, in which reference TRBV7-2 and TRBJ2-5 provide the parts outside the CDR3, is GAGVSQSPSNKVTEKGKDVELRCDPISGHTALYWYRQSLGQGLEFLIYFQGNSAPDKSGLPSDRFSAERTGGSVSTLTIQRTQQEDSAVYLCASSLGLAGGQETQYFGPGTRLLVL.

The chain combines TRBV19 with TRBJ2-1, with 11 bases fitting TRBD2. The CDR3 covers 19 residues. The V gene end was trimmed by 1 base and the J gene end by 1 base; junction bases not matched to a gene: 9. CDR1 is LNHDA and CDR2 is SQIVND in the germline V gene (reference sequence). CDR3: CASSIVLASGGTSYNEQFF. Here the CDR3 DNA reads TGTGCCAGTAGTATAGTGTTGGCTAGCGGGGGGACTTCCTACAATGAGCAGTTCTTC. Combining the CDR3 with reference TRBV19 and TRBJ2-1 gives the whole variable domain DGGITQSPKYLFRKEGQNVTLSCEQNLNHDAMYWYRQDPGQGLRLIYYSQIVNDFQKGDIAEGYSVSREKKESFPLTVTSAQKNPTAFYLCASSIVLASGGTSYNEQFFGPGTRLTVL.

The chain couples TRBV7-2 to TRBJ1-6; D possibly corresponds to TRBD1 (5 bases). Trimming cost V 5 bases and J 5 bases, with 10 bases left between them. The CDR3 consists of 14 residues. Germline CDR1 SGHTA, CDR2 FQGNSA. The CDR3: CASSLGGNNSPLHF. CDR3 DNA: TGTGCCAGCAGCCTCGGGGGAAATAATTCACCCCTCCACTTT.

The chain uses TRBV5-1 and TRBJ2-1; the D gene is possibly TRBD2 (6 bases). CDR3 length: 15 amino acids. V was trimmed by 4 bases and J by 3 bases, leaving 14 bases between them. The germline V gene has CDR1 SGHRS and CDR2 YFSETQ. The CDR3 DNA reads as TGCGCCAGCAGCCCCGGGGGAGGCGGCTACAATGAGCAGTTCTTC. As protein: CASSPGGGGYNEQFF.

This sequence joins TRBV7-8 and TRBJ1-2; TRBD1 agrees at 8 bases. The germline gives CDR1 SGHVS, CDR2 FQNEAQ. Trimming removed 4 bases from V and 5 bases from J; junction bases left unmatched: 9. The CDR3 loop spans 15 amino acids. CDR3 residues: CASSSLGTGFYGYTF. The CDR3 bases are TGTGCCAGCAGCTCGCTAGGGACAGGCTTTTATGGCTACACCTTC.

The chain uses TRBV18 and TRBJ1-1; possibly TRBD1 for D (5 bases). The CDR3 has 14 residues. Germline V gives CDR1 KGHSH, CDR2 LQKENI. The ends were cut back, 2 bases at V and 6 bases at J, with 13 bases in the middle. CDR3 protein: CASSPNRGGAEAFF. CDR3 nucleotides: TGTGCCAGCTCACCAAATAGGGGTGGCGCTGAAGCTTTCTTT.

The genes are TRBV29-1 and TRBJ1-6, with D hard to call. V lost 5 bases and J 0 bases, leaving 8 bases between the germline ends. CDR3 length: 14 amino acids. Germline V gives CDR1 SQVTM, CDR2 ANQGSEA. The CDR3 sequence: CSVSSGSYNSPLHF. The CDR3 DNA sequence: TGCAGCGTTTCATCGGGCTCCTATAATTCACCCCTCCACTTT.

The rearrangement links TRBV4-3 to TRBJ1-3; 7 bases map to TRBD1. The CDR3 loop spans 15 amino acids. The J segment lost 4 bases and the V segment lost 0 bases, leaving 3 bases of the junction unmatched. Per germline, CDR1 LGHNA and CDR2 YSLEER. CDR3: CASSQERDRGNTIYF. DNA of the CDR3: TGCGCCAGCAGCCAAGAAAGGGACAGAGGAAACACCATATATTTT.

The CDR3 spells CASSTDSFLSSYNSPLHF. CDR3 coding DNA: TGTGCCAGTAGTACCGACAGTTTCTTGAGCTCCTATAATTCACCCCTCCACTTT. The V call is TRBV19, the J call TRBJ1-6; D might be TRBD1 (5 bases). Germline CDR1 is LNHDA and CDR2 is SQIVND (reference sequence). The V end lost 4 bases, the J end lost 0 bases, and 16 bases lay between the germline ends. The CDR3 spans 18 residues.

The chain is built from TRBV27 and TRBJ1-2; D ambiguous. V lost 6 bases to trimming and J lost 8 bases, with 19 bases between them. The germline gives CDR1 MNHEY, CDR2 SMNVEV (reference sequence). The CDR3 is 14 residues long. The CDR3 sequence is CASSPGRPLAGYTF. The CDR3 bases are TGTGCCAGCAGCCCCGGCAGGCCCCTGGCGGGCTACACCTTC.

V and J are TRBV5-1 and TRBJ2-1, with TRBD2 as a possible D gene (6 bases). CDR1 is SGHRS and CDR2 is YFSETQ in the germline V gene. The CDR3 consists of 14 residues. Trimming took 7 bases from V and 0 from J, leaving 11 bases between them. This CDR3 is CASGGTGSYNEQFF. CDR3 bases: TGCGCCAGCGGAGGGACCGGCTCCTACAATGAGCAGTTCTTC.

J is TRBJ2-1 and V is TRBV7-9; TRBD1 aligns across 11 bases. The V and J ends lost 3 bases and 9 bases, in that order; junction bases with no gene match: 7. CDR3 length equals 15 residues. Per germline, CDR1 SEHNR and CDR2 FQNEAQ (reference sequence). This chain's CDR3 is CASSFPWTGGTEQFF. CDR3 sequence (DNA): TGTGCCAGCAGCTTCCCCTGGACAGGGGGCACTGAGCAGTTCTTC.

V gene TRBV5-1 combines with J gene TRBJ1-1, with 8 bases that match TRBD1. Per germline, CDR1 SGHRS and CDR2 YFSETQ. V gave up 3 bases and J gave up 2 bases; unmatched junction bases: 3. The CDR3 sequence is 14 residues long. The CDR3 DNA is TGCGCCAGCAGCTCACAGGGGGGCAACACTGAAGCTTTCTTT. Translated, it gives CASSSQGGNTEAFF.

The chain joins TRBV27 to TRBJ2-7, with 12 bases identical to TRBD1. V lost 6 bases and J lost 6; bases outside the gene matches: 12. Germline CDR1 and CDR2: MNHEY and SMNVEV (reference sequence). The CDR3 extends over 16 amino acids. The CDR3: CASSVRSGQGAGEQYF. For the CDR3, the DNA is TGTGCCAGCAGCGTACGATCGGGACAGGGGGCGGGCGAGCAGTACTTC.

This rearrangement joins TRBV6-6 to TRBJ1-2; 7 nucleotides agree with TRBD1. The J segment lost 3 bases and the V segment lost 2 bases, leaving 0 bases of the junction unmatched. The CDR3 has 13 residues. Germline CDR1 reads MNHNY; CDR2 reads SVGAGI (reference sequence). In nucleotides, the CDR3 is TGTGCCAGCAGTTACGGGACAGACTATGGCTACACCTTC. Translated, it gives CASSYGTDYGYTF.

The chain recombines TRBV27 with TRBJ1-6; no clear D. Trimming stripped 3 bases from V and 7 bases from J, with 7 bases between. CDR3 length: 13 residues. Looked up from germline, CDR1 is MNHEY and CDR2 is SMNVEV (reference sequence). Here the CDR3 reads CASSFGPNSPLHF. Written as DNA, the CDR3 is TGTGCCAGCAGTTTTGGGCCGAATTCACCCCTCCACTTT.

V gene TRBV5-1 combines with J gene TRBJ1-6; the D is unclear. The CDR3 sequence is 17 residues long. V lost 2 bases and J lost 0, with 12 bases in between. The V gene's germline CDR1 is SGHRS and CDR2 YFSETQ. CDR3 sequence reads: CASSFTIPSSYNSPLHF. DNA for the CDR3: TGCGCCAGCAGCTTCACGATCCCTAGCTCCTATAATTCACCCCTCCACTTT.

The rearrangement joins TRBV19 to TRBJ1-5; a weak D match, TRBD1 (6 bases). Germline loops: CDR1 LNHDA, CDR2 SQIVND (reference sequence). The CDR3 has 14 amino acids. V was trimmed by 7 bases and J by 2 bases, leaving 12 bases between them. The CDR3 region is CASTSRGGNQPQHF. CDR3 DNA: TGTGCCAGTACCTCCAGGGGAGGCAATCAGCCCCAGCATTTT.

The chain joins TRBV5-1 to TRBJ1-2; 8 nucleotides agree with TRBD1. The CDR3 contains 15 residues. CDR1 is SGHRS, CDR2 YFSETQ, per germline. The junction had 9 bases not matched to a gene; V was cut back by 4 bases and J by 4 bases. The DNA of the CDR3 is TGCGCCAGCAGCCCCGACCCAGGGGGCTCCTATGGCTACACCTTC. As protein: CASSPDPGGSYGYTF.

This sequence joins TRBV15 and TRBJ2-3; 11 bases match TRBD2. The CDR3 contains 18 residues. Germline values: CDR1 LNHNV, CDR2 YYDKDF (reference sequence). V shed 4 bases and J 5 bases; nucleotides not matched to a gene: 14. The CDR3, as DNA: TGTGCCACCAGCACACCACCGACTAGCGGGGTATCCGAAGATACGCAGTATTTT. This encodes CATSTPPTSGVSEDTQYF.

DNA for the CDR3: TGCAGTGCGGACAGGAACGAGCAGTACTTC. This gives the protein CSADRNEQYF. The V and J genes are TRBV20-1 and TRBJ2-5; 7 bases align to TRBD1. The DNA end lines up better with TRBJ2-7; the J call may be wrong. The V gene's germline CDR1 is DFQATT and CDR2 SNEGSKA (reference sequence). There are 10 residues in the CDR3.

The chain combines TRBV15 with TRBJ1-4; D might be TRBD1 (5 bases). The germline V gene encodes CDR1 LNHNV and CDR2 YYDKDF (reference sequence). V shed 3 bases and J shed 8 bases, with 19 bases lying between them. The CDR3 contains 16 residues. The CDR3 DNA sequence: TGTGCCACCAGCAGCTTGGGGGGAGGGGCGGGGGAAAAACTGTTTTTT. This gives the protein CATSSLGGGAGEKLFF.

The V and J genes are TRBV7-3 and TRBJ2-3, with 11 bases lining up with TRBD1. This CDR3 region has 16 residues. Trimming at V came to 1 base and at J to 3 bases, leaving 3 bases not matched to a gene. Per the germline V gene, CDR1 is SGHTA and CDR2 is FQGTGA. The CDR3 coding sequence is TGTGCCAGCAGCTTAAGTCGGGACAGGGGGACAGATACGCAGTATTTT. Amino acid sequence: CASSLSRDRGTDTQYF.

The chain employs TRBV1 and TRBJ2-2; the table's D call TRBD2 went unverified against the DNA. TRBV1 is described as a pseudogene. This CDR3 has 20 residues. The CDR3 DNA reads TGCACCAGCAGCCAAGAATACGGAGTGGGGACCTGGGCTAGCGCCGGGGAGCTGTTTTTT. Protein sequence: CTSSQEYGVGTWASAGELFF.

CDR3 protein: CASSQDQGRPSGGAKGGELFF. In DNA, the CDR3 is TGTGCCAGCAGCCAAGATCAAGGTCGCCCTAGCGGGGGGGCAAAAGGCGGGGAGCTGTTTTTT. The rearrangement links TRBV4-2 to TRBJ2-2, with TRBD2 matching over 12 bases. Germline CDR1 is LGHNA and CDR2 is YNFKEQ. The V gene end was trimmed by 0 bases and the J gene end by 7 bases; junction bases not matched to a gene: 18. The CDR3 has 21 amino acids.

This chain connects TRBV9 to TRBJ2-6, with D unresolved. Germline CDR1 is SGDLS and CDR2 is YYNGEE. The CDR3 is made up of 13 amino acids. The V end was cut by 5 bases, the J end by 4 bases, with 7 bases between. The CDR3 region is CASRSLGANVLTF. CDR3 bases: TGTGCCAGCAGATCCCTAGGGGCCAACGTCCTGACTTTC. Looking up the rest from reference TRBV9 and TRBJ2-6 gives the full variable domain: DSGVTQTPKHLITATGQRVTLRCSPRSGDLSVYWYQQSLDQGLQFLIQYYNGEERAKGNILERFSAQQFPDLHSELNLSSLELGDSALYFCASRSLGANVLTFGAGSRLTVL.

CDR3 sequence (DNA): TGTGCCAGCTCACCACAGACAGGGAACCCCTCACCCCTCCACTTT. Residues: CASSPQTGNPSPLHF. The chain employs TRBV18 and TRBJ1-6; TRBD1 aligns across 7 bases. The V and J ends lost 1 base and 10 bases, in that order; junction bases with no gene match: 7. CDR3 size: 15 residues. Germline-derived CDR1 and CDR2 are KGHSH and LQKENI.

The chain recombines TRBV18 with TRBJ2-7; no clear D. Trimming took 2 bases from V and 4 from J, leaving 9 bases between them. Germline CDR1 and CDR2: KGHSH and LQKENI. This CDR3 spans 13 amino acids. The CDR3 loop is CASSPYSPYEQYF. In DNA, the CDR3 is TGTGCCAGCTCACCATACAGCCCTTACGAGCAGTACTTC.

The V gene is TRBV5-1, the J gene TRBJ2-2; D is ambiguous. The CDR3 extends over 16 amino acids. V lost 0 bases and J lost 0, with 9 bases in between. CDR1 and CDR2 from the germline V gene are SGHRS and YFSETQ. CDR3 region: CASSLVATANTGELFF. The CDR3 nucleotides are TGCGCCAGCAGCTTGGTTGCGACTGCGAACACCGGGGAGCTGTTTTTT.